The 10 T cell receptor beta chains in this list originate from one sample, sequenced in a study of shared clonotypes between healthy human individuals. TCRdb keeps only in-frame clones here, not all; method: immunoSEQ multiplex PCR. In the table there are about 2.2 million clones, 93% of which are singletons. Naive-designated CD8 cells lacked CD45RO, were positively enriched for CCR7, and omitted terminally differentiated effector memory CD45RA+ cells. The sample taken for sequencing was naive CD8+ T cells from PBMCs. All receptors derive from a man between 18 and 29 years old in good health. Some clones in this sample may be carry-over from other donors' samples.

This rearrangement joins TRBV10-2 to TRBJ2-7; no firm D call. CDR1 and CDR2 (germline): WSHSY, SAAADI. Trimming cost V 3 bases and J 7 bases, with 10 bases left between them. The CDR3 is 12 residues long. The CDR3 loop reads CASSETVREQYF. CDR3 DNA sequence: TGCGCCAGCAGTGAAACAGTCAGGGAGCAGTACTTC.

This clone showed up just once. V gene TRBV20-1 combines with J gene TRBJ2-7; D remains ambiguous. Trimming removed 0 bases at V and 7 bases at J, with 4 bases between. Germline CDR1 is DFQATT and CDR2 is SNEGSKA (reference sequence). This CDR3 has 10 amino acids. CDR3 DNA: TGCAGTGCTAGAGATGGGGAGCAGTACTTC. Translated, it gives CSARDGEQYF.

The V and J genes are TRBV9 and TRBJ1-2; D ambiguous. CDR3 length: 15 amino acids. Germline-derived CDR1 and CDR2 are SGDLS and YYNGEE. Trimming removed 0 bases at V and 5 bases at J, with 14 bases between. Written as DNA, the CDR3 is TGTGCCAGCAGCGTAGGTTATGAGACGTCTTATGGCTACACCTTC. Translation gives CASSVGYETSYGYTF.

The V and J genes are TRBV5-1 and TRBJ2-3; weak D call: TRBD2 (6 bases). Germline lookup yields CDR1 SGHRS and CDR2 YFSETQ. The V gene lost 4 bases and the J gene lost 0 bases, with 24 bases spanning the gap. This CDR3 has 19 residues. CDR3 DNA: TGCGCCAGCAGCACTCACGGGGTCGGCTCCGGACTAAGCACAGATACGCAGTATTTT. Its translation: CASSTHGVGSGLSTDTQYF.

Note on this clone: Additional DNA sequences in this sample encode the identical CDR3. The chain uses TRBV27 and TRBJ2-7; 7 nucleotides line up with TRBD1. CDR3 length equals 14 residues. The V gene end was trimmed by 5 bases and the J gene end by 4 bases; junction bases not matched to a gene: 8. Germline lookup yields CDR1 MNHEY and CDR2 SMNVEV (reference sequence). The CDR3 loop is CASSLTGRAYEQYF. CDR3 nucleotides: TGTGCCAGCAGTCTGACAGGGAGAGCTTACGAGCAGTACTTC.

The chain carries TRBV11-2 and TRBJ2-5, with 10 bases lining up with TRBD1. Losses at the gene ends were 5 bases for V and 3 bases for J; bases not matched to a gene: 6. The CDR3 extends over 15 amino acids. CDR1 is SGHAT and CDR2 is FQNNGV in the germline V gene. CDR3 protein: CASSPGTGVEETQYF. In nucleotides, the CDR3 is TGTGCCAGCAGCCCCGGGACAGGGGTTGAAGAGACCCAGTACTTC.

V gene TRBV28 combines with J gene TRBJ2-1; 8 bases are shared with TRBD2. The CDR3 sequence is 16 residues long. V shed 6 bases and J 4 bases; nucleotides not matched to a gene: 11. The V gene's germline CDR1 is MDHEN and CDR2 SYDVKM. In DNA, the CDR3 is TGTGCCAGCAGCCATCGCCTAGCGGGTACTTACAATGAGCAGTTCTTC. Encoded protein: CASSHRLAGTYNEQFF.

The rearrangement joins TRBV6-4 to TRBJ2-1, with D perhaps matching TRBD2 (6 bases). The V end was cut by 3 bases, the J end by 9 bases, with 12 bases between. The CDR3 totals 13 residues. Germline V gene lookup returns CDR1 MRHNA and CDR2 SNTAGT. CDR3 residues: CASSERDSGEQFF. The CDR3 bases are TGTGCCAGCAGTGAGCGGGACTCGGGTGAGCAGTTCTTC.

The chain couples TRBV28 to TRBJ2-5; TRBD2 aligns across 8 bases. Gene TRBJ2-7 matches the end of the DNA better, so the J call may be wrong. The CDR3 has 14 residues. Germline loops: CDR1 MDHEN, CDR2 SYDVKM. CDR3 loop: CASRSSGSSYEQYF. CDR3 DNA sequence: TGTGCCAGCAGATCCAGCGGGAGCTCCTACGAGCAGTACTTC.

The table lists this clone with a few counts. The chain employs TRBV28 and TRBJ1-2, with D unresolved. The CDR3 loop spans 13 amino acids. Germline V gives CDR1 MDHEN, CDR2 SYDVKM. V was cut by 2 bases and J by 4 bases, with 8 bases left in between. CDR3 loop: CASSLPGIYGYTF. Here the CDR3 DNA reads TGTGCCAGCAGTTTACCGGGGATCTATGGCTACACCTTC.